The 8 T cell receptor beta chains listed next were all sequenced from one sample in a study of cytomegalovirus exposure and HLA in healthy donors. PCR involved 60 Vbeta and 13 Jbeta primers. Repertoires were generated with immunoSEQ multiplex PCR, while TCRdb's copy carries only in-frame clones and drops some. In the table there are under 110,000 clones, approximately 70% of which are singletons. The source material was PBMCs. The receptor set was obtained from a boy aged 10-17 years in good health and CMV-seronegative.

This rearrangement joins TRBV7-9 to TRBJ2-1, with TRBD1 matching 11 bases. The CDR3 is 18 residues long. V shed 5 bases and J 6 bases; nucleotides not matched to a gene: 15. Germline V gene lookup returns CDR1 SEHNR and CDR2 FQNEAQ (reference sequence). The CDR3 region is CASSPRTGGARNRNEQFF. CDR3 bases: TGTGCCAGCAGCCCTCGGACAGGGGGCGCTAGGAACCGCAATGAGCAGTTCTTC.

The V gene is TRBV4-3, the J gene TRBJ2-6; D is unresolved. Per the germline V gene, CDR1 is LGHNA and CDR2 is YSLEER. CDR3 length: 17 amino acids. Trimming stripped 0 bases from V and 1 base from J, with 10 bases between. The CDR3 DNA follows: TGCGCCAGCAGCCAAGATAGTTCGGGTTCTGGGGCCAACGTCCTGACTTTC. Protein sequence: CASSQDSSGSGANVLTF.

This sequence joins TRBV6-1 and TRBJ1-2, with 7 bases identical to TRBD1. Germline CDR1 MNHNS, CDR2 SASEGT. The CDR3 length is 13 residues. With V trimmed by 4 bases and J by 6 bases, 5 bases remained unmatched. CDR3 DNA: TGTGCCAGCAGTGTGGCAGGGGGAGATGGCTACACCTTC. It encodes CASSVAGGDGYTF.

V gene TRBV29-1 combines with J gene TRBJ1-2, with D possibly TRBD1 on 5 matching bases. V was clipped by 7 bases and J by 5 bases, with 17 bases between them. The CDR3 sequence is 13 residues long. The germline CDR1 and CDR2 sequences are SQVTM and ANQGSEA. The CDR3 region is CSAAGSGGYGYTF. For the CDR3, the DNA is TGCAGCGCCGCGGGGAGTGGGGGGTATGGCTACACCTTC.

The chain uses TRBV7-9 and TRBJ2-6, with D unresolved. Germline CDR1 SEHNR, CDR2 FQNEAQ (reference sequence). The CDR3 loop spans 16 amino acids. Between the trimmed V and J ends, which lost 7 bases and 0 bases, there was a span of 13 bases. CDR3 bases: TGTGCCAGCACCCGAAGCGTAAGCTCTGGGGCCAACGTCCTGACTTTC. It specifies CASTRSVSSGANVLTF.

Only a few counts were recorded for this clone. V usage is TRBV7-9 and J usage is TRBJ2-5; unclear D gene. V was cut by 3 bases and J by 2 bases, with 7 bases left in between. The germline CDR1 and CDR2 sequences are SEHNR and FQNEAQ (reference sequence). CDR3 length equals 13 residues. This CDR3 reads CASSFWQQETQYF. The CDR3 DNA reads TGTGCCAGCAGCTTCTGGCAACAAGAGACCCAGTACTTC.

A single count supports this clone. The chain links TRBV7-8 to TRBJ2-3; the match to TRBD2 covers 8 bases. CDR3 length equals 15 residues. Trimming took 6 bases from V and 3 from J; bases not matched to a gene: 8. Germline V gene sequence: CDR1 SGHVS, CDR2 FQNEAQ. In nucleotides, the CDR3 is TGTGCCAGCAGTTTTCGGGCGGGGGGAACAGATACGCAGTATTTT. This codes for CASSFRAGGTDTQYF.

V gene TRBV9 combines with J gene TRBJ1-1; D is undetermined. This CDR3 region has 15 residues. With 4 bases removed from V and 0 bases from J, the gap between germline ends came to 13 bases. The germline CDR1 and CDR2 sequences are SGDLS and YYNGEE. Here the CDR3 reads CASSPPGNLNTEAFF. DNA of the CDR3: TGTGCCAGCAGCCCCCCCGGGAATCTGAACACTGAAGCTTTCTTT.